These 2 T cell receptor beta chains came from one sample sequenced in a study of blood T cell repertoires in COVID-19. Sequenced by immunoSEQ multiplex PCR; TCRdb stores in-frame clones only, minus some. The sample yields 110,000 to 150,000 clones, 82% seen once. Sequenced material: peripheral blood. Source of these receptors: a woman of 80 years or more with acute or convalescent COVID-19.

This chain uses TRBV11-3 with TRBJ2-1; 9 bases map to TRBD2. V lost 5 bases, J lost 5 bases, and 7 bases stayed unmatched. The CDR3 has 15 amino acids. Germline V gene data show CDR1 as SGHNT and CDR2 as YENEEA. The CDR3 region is CASSAAGGKNNEQFF. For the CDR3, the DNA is TGTGCCAGCAGCGCAGCGGGGGGTAAGAACAATGAGCAGTTCTTC.

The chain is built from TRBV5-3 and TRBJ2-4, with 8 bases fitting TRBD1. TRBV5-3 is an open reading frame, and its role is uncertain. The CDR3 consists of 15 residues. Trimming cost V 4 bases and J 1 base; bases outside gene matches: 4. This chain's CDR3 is CARSQDRAAKNIQYF. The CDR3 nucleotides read TGTGCCAGAAGCCAGGACAGGGCCGCCAAAAACATTCAGTACTTC.